This T cell receptor (beta chain) was documented in a study of blood T cells in healthy people across ages. Study-level points and caveats: Diversity was estimated from one million T cells, and these estimates were considered underestimates. Any changes in expanded clonotypes were possibly confounded, as donor CMV status remained unknown.

Combining a sample-barcoded 5' primer with a J-beta primer mix, a second PCR ran for about 6 to 12 cycles. TCRdb ran MiXCR on the 5' RACE reads and lists one entry per CDR3 protein. This sample has roughly 900,000 distinct CDR3 sequences; approximately 49% occur once, and the top ten carry roughly an eighth. This clonotype was counted only a few times. Its antigen is unknown. V dropped 3 bases and J dropped 5 bases, with 16 bases sitting between them. The CDR3 totals 15 residues. Germline V gene sequence: CDR1 MNHNS, CDR2 SASEGT. At least 6.5 million PBMCs were isolated per sample. Sequences were obtained from blood. V and J are TRBV6-1 and TRBJ2-5; D perhaps matches TRBD2 (5 bases). The source of this sequence is a man aged 25-45 years in good health. CDR3 bases: TGTGCCAGCAGTGATCGGGCGGGTACTCAGGAGACCCAGTACTTC. It yields the protein CASSDRAGTQETQYF.